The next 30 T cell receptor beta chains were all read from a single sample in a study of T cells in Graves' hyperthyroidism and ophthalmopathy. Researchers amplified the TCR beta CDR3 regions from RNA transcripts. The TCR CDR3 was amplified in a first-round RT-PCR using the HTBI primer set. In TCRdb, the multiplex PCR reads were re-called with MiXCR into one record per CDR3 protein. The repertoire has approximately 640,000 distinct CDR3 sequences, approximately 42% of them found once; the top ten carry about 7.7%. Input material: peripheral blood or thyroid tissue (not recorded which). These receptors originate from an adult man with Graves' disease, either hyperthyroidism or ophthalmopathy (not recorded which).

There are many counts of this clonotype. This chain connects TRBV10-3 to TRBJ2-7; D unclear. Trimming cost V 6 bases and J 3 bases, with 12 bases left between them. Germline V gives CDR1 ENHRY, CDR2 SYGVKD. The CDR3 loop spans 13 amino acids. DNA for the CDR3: TGTGCCATCAGCCGTACAGAAAGCTACGAGCAGTACTTC. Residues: CAISRTESYEQYF.

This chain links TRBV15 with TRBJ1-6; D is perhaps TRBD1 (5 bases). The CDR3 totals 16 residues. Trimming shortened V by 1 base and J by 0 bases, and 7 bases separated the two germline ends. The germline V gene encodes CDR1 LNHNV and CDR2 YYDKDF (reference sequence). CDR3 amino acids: CATSRGGSSYNSPLHF. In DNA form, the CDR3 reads TGTGCCACCAGCAGAGGGGGGAGCTCCTATAATTCACCCCTCCACTTT.

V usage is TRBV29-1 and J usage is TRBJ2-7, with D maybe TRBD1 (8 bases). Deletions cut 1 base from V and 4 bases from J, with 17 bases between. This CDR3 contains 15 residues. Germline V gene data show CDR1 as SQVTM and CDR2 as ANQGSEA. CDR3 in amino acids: CSVEGAAGTGYEQYF. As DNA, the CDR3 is TGCAGCGTTGAAGGAGCAGCGGGGACAGGATACGAGCAGTACTTC.

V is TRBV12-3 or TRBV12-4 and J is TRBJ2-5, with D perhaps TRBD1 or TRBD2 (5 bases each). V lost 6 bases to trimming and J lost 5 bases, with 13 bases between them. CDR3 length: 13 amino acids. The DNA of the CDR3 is TGTGCCAGCAGGGGACGGCGGCGGGAGACCCAGTACTTC. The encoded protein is CASRGRRRETQYF.

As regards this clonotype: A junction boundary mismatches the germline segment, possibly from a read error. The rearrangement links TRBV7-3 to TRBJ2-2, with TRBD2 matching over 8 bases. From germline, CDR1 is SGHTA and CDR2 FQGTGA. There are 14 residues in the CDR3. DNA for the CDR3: TGTGCCACCAGCGGGGGTTCGAACACCGGGGAGCTGTTTTTT. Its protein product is CATSGGSNTGELFF.

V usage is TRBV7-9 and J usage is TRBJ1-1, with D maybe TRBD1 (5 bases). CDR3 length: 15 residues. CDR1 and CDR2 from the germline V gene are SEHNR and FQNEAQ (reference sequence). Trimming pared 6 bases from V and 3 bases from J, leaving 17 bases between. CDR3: CASRLLRAGDTEAFF. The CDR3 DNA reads TGTGCCAGCAGACTCCTCAGGGCCGGGGACACTGAAGCTTTCTTT.

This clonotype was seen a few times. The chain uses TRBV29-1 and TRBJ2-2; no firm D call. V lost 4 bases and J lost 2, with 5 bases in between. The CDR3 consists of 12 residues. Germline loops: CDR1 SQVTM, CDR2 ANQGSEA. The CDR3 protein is CSVVLNTGELFF. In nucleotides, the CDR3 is TGCAGCGTTGTTCTCAACACCGGGGAGCTGTTTTTT.

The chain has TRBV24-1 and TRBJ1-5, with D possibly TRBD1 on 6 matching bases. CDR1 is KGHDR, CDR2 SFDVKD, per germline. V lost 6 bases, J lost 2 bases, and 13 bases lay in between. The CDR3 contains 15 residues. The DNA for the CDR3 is TGTGCCACCAGTACCTCAGGGGTTGGCAATCAGCCCCAGCATTTT. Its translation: CATSTSGVGNQPQHF.

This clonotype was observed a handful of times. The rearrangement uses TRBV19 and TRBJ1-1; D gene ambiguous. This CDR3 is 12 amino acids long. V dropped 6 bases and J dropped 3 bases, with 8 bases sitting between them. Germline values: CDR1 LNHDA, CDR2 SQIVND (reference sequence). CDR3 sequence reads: CASRSPYTEAFF. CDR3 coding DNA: TGTGCCAGTAGATCCCCCTACACTGAAGCTTTCTTT.

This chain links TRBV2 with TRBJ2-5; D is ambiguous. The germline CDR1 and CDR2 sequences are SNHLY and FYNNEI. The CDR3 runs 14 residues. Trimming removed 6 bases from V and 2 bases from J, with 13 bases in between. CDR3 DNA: TGTGCCAGCAGCGACGGTTTTCTACAAGAGACCCAGTACTTC. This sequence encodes CASSDGFLQETQYF. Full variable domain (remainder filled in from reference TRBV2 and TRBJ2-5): EPEVTQTPSHQVTQMGQEVILRCVPISNHLYFYWYRQILGQKVEFLVSFYNNEISEKSEIFDDQFSVERPDGSNFTLKIRSTKLEDSAMYFCASSDGFLQETQYFGPGTRLLVL.

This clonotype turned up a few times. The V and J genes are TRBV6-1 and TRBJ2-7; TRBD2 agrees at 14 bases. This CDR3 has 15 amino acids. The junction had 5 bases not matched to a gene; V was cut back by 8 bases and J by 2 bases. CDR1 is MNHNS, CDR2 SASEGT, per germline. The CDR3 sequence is CASRGLAGGTYEQYF. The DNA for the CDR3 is TGTGCCAGCCGTGGACTAGCGGGGGGAACCTACGAGCAGTACTTC.

The CDR3 spells CASSLYTRETQYF. CDR3 nucleotide sequence: TGCGCCAGCAGTCTGTATACTCGAGAGACCCAGTACTTC. The V and J genes are TRBV5-1 and TRBJ2-5; D call uncertain. Trimming removed 5 bases from V and 4 bases from J, with 12 bases in between. In germline, CDR1 is SGHRS, CDR2 YFSETQ. The CDR3 extends over 13 amino acids.

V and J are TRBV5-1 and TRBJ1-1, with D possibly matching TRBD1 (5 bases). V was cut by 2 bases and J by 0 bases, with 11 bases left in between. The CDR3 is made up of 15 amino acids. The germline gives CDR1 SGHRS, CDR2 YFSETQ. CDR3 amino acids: CASSLDSIMNTEAFF. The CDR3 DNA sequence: TGCGCCAGCAGCTTAGACAGCATCATGAACACTGAAGCTTTCTTT.

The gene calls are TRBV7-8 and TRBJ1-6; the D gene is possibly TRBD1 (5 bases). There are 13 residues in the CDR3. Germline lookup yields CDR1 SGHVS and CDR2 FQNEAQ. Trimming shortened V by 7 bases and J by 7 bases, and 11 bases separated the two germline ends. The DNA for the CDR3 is TGTGCCAGCACTGGGGGGGAGAATTCACCCCTCCACTTT. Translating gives CASTGGENSPLHF.

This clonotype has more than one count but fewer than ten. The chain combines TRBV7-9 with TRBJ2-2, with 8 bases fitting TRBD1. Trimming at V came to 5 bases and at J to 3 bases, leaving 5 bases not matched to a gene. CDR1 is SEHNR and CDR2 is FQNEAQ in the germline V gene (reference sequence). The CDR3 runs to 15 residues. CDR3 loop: CASSRQGTDTGELFF. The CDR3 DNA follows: TGTGCCAGCAGCCGACAGGGGACGGACACCGGGGAGCTGTTTTTT.

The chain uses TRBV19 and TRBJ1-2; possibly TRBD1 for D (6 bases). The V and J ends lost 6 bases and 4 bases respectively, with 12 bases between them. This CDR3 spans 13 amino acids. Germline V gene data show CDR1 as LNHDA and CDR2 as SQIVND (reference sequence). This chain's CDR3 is CASRRDRTYGYTF. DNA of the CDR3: TGTGCCAGTAGGCGCGACAGGACCTATGGCTACACCTTC.

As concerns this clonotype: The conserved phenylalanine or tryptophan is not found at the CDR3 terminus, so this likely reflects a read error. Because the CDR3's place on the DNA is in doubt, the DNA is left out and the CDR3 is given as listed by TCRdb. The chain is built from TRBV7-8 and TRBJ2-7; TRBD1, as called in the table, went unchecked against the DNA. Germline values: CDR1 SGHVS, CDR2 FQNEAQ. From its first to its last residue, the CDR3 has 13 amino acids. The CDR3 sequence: CASSLGTGGAAYY.

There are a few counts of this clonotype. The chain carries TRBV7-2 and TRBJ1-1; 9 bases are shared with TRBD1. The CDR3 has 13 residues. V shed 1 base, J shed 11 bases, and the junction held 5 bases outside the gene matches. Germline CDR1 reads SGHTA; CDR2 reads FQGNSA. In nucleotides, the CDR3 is TGTGCCAGCAGCTTAGTGGGACAGGGTTTTGCTTTCTTT. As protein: CASSLVGQGFAFF.

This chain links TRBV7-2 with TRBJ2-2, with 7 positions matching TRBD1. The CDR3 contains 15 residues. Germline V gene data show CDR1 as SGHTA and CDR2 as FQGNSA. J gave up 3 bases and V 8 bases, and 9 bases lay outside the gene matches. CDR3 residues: CASVQTGSDTGELFF. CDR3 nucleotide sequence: TGTGCCAGCGTCCAGACAGGGTCGGACACCGGGGAGCTGTTTTTT.

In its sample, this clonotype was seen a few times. The chain's CDR3 is CASSSGTGGVHTEAFF. CDR3 DNA sequence: TGTGCCAGCAGCTCTGGGACAGGGGGCGTTCATACTGAAGCTTTCTTT. The genes are TRBV11-3 and TRBJ1-1, with TRBD1 matching 12 bases. Trimming removed 4 bases from V and 5 bases from J; junction bases left unmatched: 8. The CDR3 is made up of 16 amino acids. Germline-derived CDR1 and CDR2 are SGHNT and YENEEA.

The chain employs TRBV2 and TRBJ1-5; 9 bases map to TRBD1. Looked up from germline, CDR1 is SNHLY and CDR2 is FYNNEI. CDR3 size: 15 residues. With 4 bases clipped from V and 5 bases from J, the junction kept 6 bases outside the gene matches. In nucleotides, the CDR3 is TGTGCCAGCAGTGCTACAGGGGGCAGAGATCAGCCCCAGCATTTT. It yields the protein CASSATGGRDQPQHF.

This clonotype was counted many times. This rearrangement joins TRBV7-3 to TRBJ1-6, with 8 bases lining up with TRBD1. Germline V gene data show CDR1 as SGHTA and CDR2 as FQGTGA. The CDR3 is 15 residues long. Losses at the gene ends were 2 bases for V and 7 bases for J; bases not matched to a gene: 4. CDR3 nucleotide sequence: TGTGCCAGCAGCTTAGGACAGGGTTGGAATTCACCCCTCCACTTT. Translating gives CASSLGQGWNSPLHF.

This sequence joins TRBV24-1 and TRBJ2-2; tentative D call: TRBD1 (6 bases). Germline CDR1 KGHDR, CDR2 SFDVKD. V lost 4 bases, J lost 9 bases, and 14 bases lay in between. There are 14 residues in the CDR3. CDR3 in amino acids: CATSDTTGPRELFF. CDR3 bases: TGTGCCACCAGTGACACGACAGGCCCCAGGGAGCTGTTTTTT.

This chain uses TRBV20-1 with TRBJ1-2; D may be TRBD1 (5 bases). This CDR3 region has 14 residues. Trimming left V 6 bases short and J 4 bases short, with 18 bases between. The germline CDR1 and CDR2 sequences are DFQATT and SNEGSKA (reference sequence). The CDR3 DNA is TGCAGTGCCAGGGCGGGGGGACTGGGCTATGGCTACACCTTC. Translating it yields CSARAGGLGYGYTF.

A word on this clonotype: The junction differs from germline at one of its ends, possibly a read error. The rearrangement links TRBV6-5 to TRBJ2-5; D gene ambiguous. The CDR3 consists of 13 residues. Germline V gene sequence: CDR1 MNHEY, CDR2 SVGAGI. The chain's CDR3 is CAISYIQEETQYF. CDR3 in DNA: TGTGCCATCAGTTACATTCAAGAAGAGACCCAGTACTTC.

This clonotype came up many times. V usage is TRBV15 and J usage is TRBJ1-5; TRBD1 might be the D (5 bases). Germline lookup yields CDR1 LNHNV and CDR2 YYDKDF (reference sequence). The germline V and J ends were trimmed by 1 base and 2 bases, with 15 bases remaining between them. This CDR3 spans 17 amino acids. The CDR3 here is CATSRVTGLSGNQPQHF. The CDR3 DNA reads TGTGCCACCAGCAGAGTCACGGGACTCTCAGGCAATCAGCCCCAGCATTTT.

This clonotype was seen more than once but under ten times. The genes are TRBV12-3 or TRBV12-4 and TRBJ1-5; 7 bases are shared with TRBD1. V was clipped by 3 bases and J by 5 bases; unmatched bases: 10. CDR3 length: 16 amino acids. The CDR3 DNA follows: TGTGCCAGCAGTTTCCTCGCCAGGGGGATAGATCAGCCCCAGCATTTT. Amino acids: CASSFLARGIDQPQHF.

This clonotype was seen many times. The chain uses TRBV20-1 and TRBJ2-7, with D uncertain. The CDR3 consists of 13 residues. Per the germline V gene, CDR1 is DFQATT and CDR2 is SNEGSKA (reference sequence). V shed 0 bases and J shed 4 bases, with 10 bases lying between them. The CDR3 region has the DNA TGCAGTGCTAGAGATTGGACCAGATACGAGCAGTACTTC. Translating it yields CSARDWTRYEQYF.

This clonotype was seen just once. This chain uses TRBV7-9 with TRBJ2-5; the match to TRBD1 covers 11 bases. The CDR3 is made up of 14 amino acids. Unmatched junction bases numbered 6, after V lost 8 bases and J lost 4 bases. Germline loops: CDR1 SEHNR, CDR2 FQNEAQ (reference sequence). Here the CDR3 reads CASADRGQRETQYF. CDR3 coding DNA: TGTGCCAGCGCGGACAGGGGGCAGCGAGAGACCCAGTACTTC.

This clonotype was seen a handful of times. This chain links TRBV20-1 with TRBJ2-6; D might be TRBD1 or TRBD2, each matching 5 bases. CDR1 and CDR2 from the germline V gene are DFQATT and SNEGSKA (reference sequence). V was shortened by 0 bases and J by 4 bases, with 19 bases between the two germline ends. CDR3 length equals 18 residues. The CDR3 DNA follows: TGCAGTGCTAGAGATCTTGACTTCGGGGCCTACGGGGCCAACGTCCTGACTTTC. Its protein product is CSARDLDFGAYGANVLTF.